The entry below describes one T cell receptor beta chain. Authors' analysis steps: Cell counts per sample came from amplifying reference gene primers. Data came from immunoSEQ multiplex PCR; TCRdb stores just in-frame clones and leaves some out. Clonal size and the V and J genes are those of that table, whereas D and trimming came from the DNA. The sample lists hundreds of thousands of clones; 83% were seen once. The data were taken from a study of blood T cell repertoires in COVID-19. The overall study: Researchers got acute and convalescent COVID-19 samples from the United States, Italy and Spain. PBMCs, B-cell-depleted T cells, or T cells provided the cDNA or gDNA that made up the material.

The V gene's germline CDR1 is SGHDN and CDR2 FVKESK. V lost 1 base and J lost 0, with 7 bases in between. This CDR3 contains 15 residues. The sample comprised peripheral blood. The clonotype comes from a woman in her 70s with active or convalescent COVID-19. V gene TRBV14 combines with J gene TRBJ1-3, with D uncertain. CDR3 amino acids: CASSQGGSSGNTIYF. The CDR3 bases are TGTGCCAGCAGCCAAGGCGGCAGCTCTGGAAACACCATATATTTT.